The T cell receptor (beta chain) under discussion was sequenced for a study of blood T cell repertoires in COVID-19. Profiled with immunoSEQ multiplex PCR; TCRdb holds only in-frame clones, not every one. The table shows 250,000 to 300,000 clones, with over 75% occurring only once. The V and J ends lost 4 bases and 5 bases, in that order; junction bases with no gene match: 9. CDR1 and CDR2 from the germline V gene are SGHNT and YYREEE (reference sequence). This CDR3 contains 15 residues. This rearrangement joins TRBV5-4 to TRBJ1-1; TRBD1 matches 9 bases. The origin of this receptor is a woman aged 30 to 39 with acute or convalescent COVID-19. The specimen was peripheral blood. The CDR3 loop is CASSLEGTGSTEAFF. Written as DNA, the CDR3 is TGTGCCAGCAGCCTGGAGGGGACAGGGTCAACTGAAGCTTTCTTT.